The 10 T cell receptor beta chains presented below share a single source sample, sequenced in a study of T cell responses to AZD1222 COVID-19 vaccine. Sequencing used immunoSEQ multiplex PCR; TCRdb keeps in-frame clones, though not all of them. Here the sample spans 80,000 or so clones, over 80% being singletons. This specimen was peripheral blood, taken on day 0 of MenACWY control vaccination. The receptors were gathered from an adult in good health.

The chain is built from TRBV19 and TRBJ1-2; D remains unclear. Germline V gene sequence: CDR1 LNHDA, CDR2 SQIVND (reference sequence). The CDR3 has 13 amino acids. The germline V and J ends were trimmed by 4 bases and 4 bases, with 10 bases remaining between them. This CDR3 is CASSNGAVYGYTF. DNA of the CDR3: TGTGCCAGTAGTAACGGAGCAGTCTATGGCTACACCTTC.

The chain is built from TRBV7-3 and TRBJ1-1; no firm D call. V lost 5 bases and J lost 11, with 18 bases in between. The CDR3 consists of 13 residues. Per the germline V gene, CDR1 is SGHTA and CDR2 is FQGTGA. The CDR3 nucleotides are TGTGCCAGCAGCGTATCCCCAAGTGATCGGGCTTTCTTT. It is translated as CASSVSPSDRAFF.

This clone has a single count. The chain carries TRBV12-3 or TRBV12-4 and TRBJ1-5; the D is unclear. Trimming pared 7 bases from V and 4 bases from J, leaving 2 bases between. The CDR3 totals 10 residues. In nucleotides, the CDR3 is TGTGCCAGCAATAATCAGCCCCAGCATTTT. Amino acid sequence: CASNNQPQHF.

The V gene is TRBV6-5, the J gene TRBJ1-2; D possibly corresponds to TRBD1 (6 bases). The CDR3 length is 14 residues. V was clipped by 5 bases and J by 2 bases, with 12 bases between them. CDR1 is MNHEY, CDR2 SVGAGI, per germline. DNA for the CDR3: TGTGCCAGCAGTACTCAGGGGACCAACTATGGCTACACCTTC. Translated: CASSTQGTNYGYTF.

CDR3 sequence: CASSQAGVDTEAFF. For the CDR3, the DNA is TGTGCCAGCAGCCAAGCAGGGGTTGACACTGAAGCTTTCTTT. The genes are TRBV14 and TRBJ1-1; possibly TRBD1 for D (6 bases). There are 14 residues in the CDR3. Per germline, CDR1 SGHDN and CDR2 FVKESK. The V and J ends lost 1 base and 3 bases respectively, with 9 bases between them.

The rearrangement uses TRBV3-1 (or the pseudogene TRBV3-2) and TRBJ2-5; no firm D call. V was pared by 3 bases and J by 2 bases, with 13 bases between. Germline V gene data show CDR1 as LGHDT and CDR2 as YNNKEL (reference sequence). The CDR3 is 15 amino acids. CDR3 in amino acids: CASSHTRPQQETQYF. The CDR3 region has the DNA TGTGCCAGCAGCCACACGAGGCCCCAGCAAGAGACCCAGTACTTC.

V is TRBV6-5 and J is TRBJ2-1, with 7 bases fitting TRBD1. The CDR3 spans 13 residues. CDR1 is MNHEY and CDR2 is SVGAGI in the germline V gene. The trim removed 9 bases at V and 5 bases at J, leaving 7 bases unmatched. CDR3 region: CASSTGDDNEQFF. The CDR3 DNA is TGTGCCAGTAGTACAGGGGACGACAATGAGCAGTTCTTC.

This chain joins TRBV11-3 and TRBJ1-1; TRBD1 might be the D (5 bases). CDR3 length equals 14 residues. CDR1 is SGHNT and CDR2 is YENEEA in the germline V gene. Trimming took off 5 bases at V and 1 base at J, with 11 bases between the two ends. The CDR3 region has the DNA TGTGCCAGCAGCCAAAGGGGCAGGAACACTGAAGCTTTCTTT. Amino acid sequence: CASSQRGRNTEAFF. The full variable domain, completed using reference TRBV11-3 and TRBJ1-1, is EAGVVQSPRYKIIEKKQPVAFWCNPISGHNTLYWYLQNLGQGPELLIRYENEEAVDDSQLPKDRFSAERLKGVDSTLKIQPAELGDSAVYLCASSQRGRNTEAFFGQGTRLTVV.

This clone was seen once. This chain connects TRBV4-1 to TRBJ2-3, with D tentatively TRBD2 (5 bases). V dropped 4 bases and J dropped 4 bases, with 18 bases sitting between them. This CDR3 region has 16 residues. Germline V gives CDR1 MGHRA, CDR2 YSYEKL. CDR3 sequence: CASSPTRLPGADTQYF. In DNA form, the CDR3 reads TGCGCCAGCAGCCCAACCCGACTGCCCGGGGCAGATACGCAGTATTTT.

This chain uses TRBV14 with TRBJ1-4; D not resolved. CDR3 length: 13 residues. Trimming shortened V by 0 bases and J by 7 bases, and 6 bases separated the two germline ends. Germline-derived CDR1 and CDR2 are SGHDN and FVKESK. The DNA for the CDR3 is TGTGCCAGCAGCCAAGATAGCCTTGAAAAACTGTTTTTT. The encoded protein is CASSQDSLEKLFF. Drawing the rest from reference TRBV14 and TRBJ1-4, the complete variable domain is EAGVTQFPSHSVIEKGQTVTLRCDPISGHDNLYWYRRVMGKEIKFLLHFVKESKQDESGMPNNRFLAERTGGTYSTLKVQPAELEDSGVYFCASSQDSLEKLFFGSGTQLSVL.